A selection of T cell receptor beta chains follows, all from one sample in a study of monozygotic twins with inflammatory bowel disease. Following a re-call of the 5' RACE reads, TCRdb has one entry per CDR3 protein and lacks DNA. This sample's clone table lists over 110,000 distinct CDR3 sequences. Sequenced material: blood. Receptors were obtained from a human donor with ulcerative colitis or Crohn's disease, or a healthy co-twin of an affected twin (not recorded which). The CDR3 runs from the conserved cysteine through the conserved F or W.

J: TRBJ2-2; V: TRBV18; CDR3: CASSRDSGQVSIGELFF
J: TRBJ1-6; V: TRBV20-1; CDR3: CSARADRNSPLHF
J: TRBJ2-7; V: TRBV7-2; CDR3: CASSLAGGQGGSYEQYF
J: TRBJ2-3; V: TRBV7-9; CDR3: CASSPREQGNADTQYF
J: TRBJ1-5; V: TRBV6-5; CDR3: CASSFTGGSNQPQHF
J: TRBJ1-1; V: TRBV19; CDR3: CASTPGVGRDTEAFF
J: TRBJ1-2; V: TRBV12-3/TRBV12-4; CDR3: CASSLNRRPYGYTF
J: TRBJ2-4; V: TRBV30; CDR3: CAWSPPGQGLAKNIQYF
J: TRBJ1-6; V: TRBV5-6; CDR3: CASAADSSYNSPLHF
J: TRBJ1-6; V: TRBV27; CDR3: CASSPGDSRTYNSPLHF
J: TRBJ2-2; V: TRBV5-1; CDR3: CASSLDRLVNTGELFF
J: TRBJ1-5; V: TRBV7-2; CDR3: CASSLVQGQPQHF
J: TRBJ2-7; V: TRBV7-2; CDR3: CASSKTYEQYF
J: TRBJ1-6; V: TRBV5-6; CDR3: CASSLAGTGVSPLHF
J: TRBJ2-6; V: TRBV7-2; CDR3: CASSSGQGAGANVLTF
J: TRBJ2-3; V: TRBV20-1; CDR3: CSARGLTLGDTQYF
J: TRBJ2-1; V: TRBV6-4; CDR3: CASRSPLGERGLYYNEQFF
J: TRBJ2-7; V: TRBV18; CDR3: CASSPLGRQSYEQYF
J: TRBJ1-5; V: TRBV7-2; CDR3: CASSLGGGLSQPQHF
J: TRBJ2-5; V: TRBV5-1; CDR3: CASSYTSGSGAQYF
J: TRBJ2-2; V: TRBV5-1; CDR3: CASSLEIGDTGELFF
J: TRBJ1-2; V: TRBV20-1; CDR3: CSARVPENYGYTF
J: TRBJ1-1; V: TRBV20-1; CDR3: CSAGLGMNTEAFF
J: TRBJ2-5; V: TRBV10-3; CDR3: CAIGRTTLQETQYF
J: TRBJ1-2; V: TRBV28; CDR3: CASSLGGVEWNYGYTF
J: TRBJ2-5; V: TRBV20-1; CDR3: CSARRAQETQYF
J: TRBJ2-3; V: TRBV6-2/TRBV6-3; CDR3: CASSYLPAGVDTQYF
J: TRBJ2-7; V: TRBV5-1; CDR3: CASSFGVWGVWSYEQYF
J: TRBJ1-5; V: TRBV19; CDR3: CASSILDTGSQPQHF
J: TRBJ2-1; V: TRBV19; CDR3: CASSTQDKKQFF
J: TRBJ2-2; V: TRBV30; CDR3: CAWSVGSVAAGELFF
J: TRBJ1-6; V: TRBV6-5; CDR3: CASSYDQGKRNSPHHF
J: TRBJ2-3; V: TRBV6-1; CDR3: CASSPPLGHRAQYF
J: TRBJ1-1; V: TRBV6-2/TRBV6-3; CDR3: CASSSDRGRLTEAFF
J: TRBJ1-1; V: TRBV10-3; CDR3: CAISESIGGAEAFF
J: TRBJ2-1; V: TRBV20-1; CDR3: CSARPPYNEQFF
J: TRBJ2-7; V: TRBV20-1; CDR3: CSAPGLAGVHSYEQYF
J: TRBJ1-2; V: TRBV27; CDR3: CASSLNRASGYGYTF
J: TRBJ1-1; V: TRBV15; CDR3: CATSSLASRAEAFF
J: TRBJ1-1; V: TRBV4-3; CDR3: CASSQDPVNTEAFF
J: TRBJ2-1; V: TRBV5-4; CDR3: CATGGGASYNEQFF
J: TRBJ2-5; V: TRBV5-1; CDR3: CASSSPDTARETQYF
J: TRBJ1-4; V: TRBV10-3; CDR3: CAISDVEEKLFF
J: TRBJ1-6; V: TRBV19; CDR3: CASSMTGITYNSPLHF
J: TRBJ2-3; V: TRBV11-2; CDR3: CASSPVGGRTDTQYF
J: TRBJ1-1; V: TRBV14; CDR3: CASSHWGTEAFF
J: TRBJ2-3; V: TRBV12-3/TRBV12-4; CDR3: CASRAERGQLDTQYF
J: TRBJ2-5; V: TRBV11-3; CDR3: CASSSGLAGVNQETQYF
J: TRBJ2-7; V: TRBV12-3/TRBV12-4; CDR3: CASSLGSGREQYF
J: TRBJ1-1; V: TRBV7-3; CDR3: CASSLLPIQGIGTEAFF
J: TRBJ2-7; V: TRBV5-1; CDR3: CASSSGQLSYEQYF
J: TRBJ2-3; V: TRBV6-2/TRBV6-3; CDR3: CASSYSIWTGRPDTQYF
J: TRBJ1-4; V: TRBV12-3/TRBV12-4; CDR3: CASSREGLMQKLFF
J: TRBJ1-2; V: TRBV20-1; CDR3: CSAWDGVGYGYTF
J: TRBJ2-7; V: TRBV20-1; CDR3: CSPGQPASYEQYF
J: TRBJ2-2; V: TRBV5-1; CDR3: CASRSDSNTGELFF
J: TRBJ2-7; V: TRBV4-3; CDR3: CASSQGLSEQYF